These 22 T cell receptor beta chains share one sample of origin, sequenced in a study of blood T cell repertoires in COVID-19 (dated by TCRdb to the early 2020s). Libraries were prepared through the immunoSEQ multiplex PCR assay. The immuneACCESS repertoire file appears here via TCRdb, limited to in-frame rearrangements. These files lack a portion of the clones; in checked studies, under half of the deficit traces to unresolved V genes, and the cause of the others is not known. Present in this sample are 60,000 to 85,000 clones, about 74% of which were seen just once. Clones ranked in the top ten supply approximately 2.4% of the sample. Sequencing used peripheral blood. All receptors come from a human donor with acute or convalescent COVID-19. The donor label of this sample is uncertain.

J is TRBJ1-5 and V is TRBV3-1 (or the pseudogene TRBV3-2), with D maybe TRBD1 (6 bases). CDR1 is LGHDT, CDR2 YNNKEL, per germline (reference sequence). V was trimmed by 1 base and J by 9 bases, leaving 19 bases between them. CDR3 length: 16 amino acids. The CDR3 nucleotides are TGTGCCAGCAGCCAAGCTGGTGCAGGGGCTAAAGGGCCCCAGCATTTT. Amino acids: CASSQAGAGAKGPQHF.

The rearrangement links TRBV7-2 to TRBJ2-3; D not certain. This CDR3 comprises 14 residues. The V gene's germline CDR1 is SGHTA and CDR2 FQGNSA. Trimming took off 2 bases at V and 2 bases at J, with 8 bases between the two ends. The CDR3 region is CASSLLRFTDTQYF. The CDR3 DNA reads TGTGCCAGCAGCTTACTGAGGTTCACAGATACGCAGTATTTT.

The chain carries TRBV6-4 and TRBJ1-1; D might be TRBD1 (5 bases). The V and J ends lost 0 bases and 12 bases respectively, with 11 bases between them. This CDR3 comprises 12 residues. Germline V lookup: CDR1 MRHNA, CDR2 SNTAGT. The CDR3 nucleotides read TGTGCCAGCAGTGACTCAGCAGGGATATCTTTCTTT. Its translation: CASSDSAGISFF.

A note on this clone: At one end, the junction sequence differs from germline, possibly due to a read error. The J gene is TRBJ2-1, the V gene TRBV7-9, with D possibly being TRBD2 (6 bases). Germline V gene lookup returns CDR1 SEHNR and CDR2 FQNEAQ (reference sequence). The CDR3 runs to 13 residues. In nucleotides, the CDR3 is TGTGCCAGCAGCACAGGCGGAGGGGTCGACAAGGTCTTC. It codes for CASSTGGGVDKVF.

This chain joins TRBV2 and TRBJ2-1, with TRBD2 matching over 11 bases. Germline-derived CDR1 and CDR2 are SNHLY and FYNNEI. The CDR3 totals 15 residues. Trimming took 7 bases from V and 3 from J; bases not matched to a gene: 5. For the CDR3, the DNA is TGTGCCAGCAAGATGACTAGCGGGATCTACAATGAGCAGTTCTTC. Amino acids: CASKMTSGIYNEQFF.

The genes are TRBV19 and TRBJ2-3; 8 nucleotides agree with TRBD1. This CDR3 has 14 residues. Trimming at V came to 5 bases and at J to 5 bases, leaving 6 bases not matched to a gene. CDR1 LNHDA and CDR2 SQIVND come from the germline V gene (reference sequence). CDR3 bases: TGTGCCAGTAGTGTACAGGGGGTTGAAGATACGCAGTATTTT. It is translated as CASSVQGVEDTQYF.

The rearrangement joins TRBV4-1 to TRBJ2-1; possibly TRBD2 for D (6 bases). The CDR3 totals 14 residues. The germline gives CDR1 MGHRA, CDR2 YSYEKL. V lost 5 bases and J lost 0, with 8 bases in between. CDR3 protein: CASSAGSSYNEQFF. CDR3 DNA sequence: TGCGCCAGCAGCGCGGGAAGCTCCTACAATGAGCAGTTCTTC.

The gene calls are TRBV9 and TRBJ2-3; 12 positions match TRBD2. This CDR3 contains 16 residues. Germline V gene sequence: CDR1 SGDLS, CDR2 YYNGEE. The V segment lost 8 bases and the J segment 0 bases; nucleotides outside the gene matches: 7. The CDR3 sequence: CASSSGRASSTDTQYF. DNA for the CDR3: TGTGCCAGTTCTAGCGGGAGGGCCTCTAGCACAGATACGCAGTATTTT.

This clone was counted only a few times. This sequence joins TRBV5-4 and TRBJ2-4, with TRBD2 matching 15 bases. CDR1 and CDR2 (germline): SGHNT, YYREEE (reference sequence). The CDR3 spans 18 residues. V dropped 4 bases and J dropped 3; count of bases not matched to a gene: 8. CDR3 loop: CASSQGLAGGPGKNIQYF. CDR3 sequence (DNA): TGTGCCAGCAGCCAAGGACTAGCGGGAGGGCCGGGCAAAAACATTCAGTACTTC. The full variable domain, with the rest looked up from reference TRBV5-4 and TRBJ2-4, is ETGVTQSPTHLIKTRGQQVTLRCSSQSGHNTVSWYQQALGQGPQFIFQYYREEENGRGNFPPRFSGLQFPNYSSELNVNALELDDSALYLCASSQGLAGGPGKNIQYFGAGTRLSVL.

V is TRBV28 and J is TRBJ1-4; 8 bases line up with TRBD1. V was pared by 11 bases and J by 8 bases, with 13 bases of the junction left unmatched. This CDR3 contains 14 residues. Germline V gene data show CDR1 as MDHEN and CDR2 as SYDVKM. The DNA for the CDR3 is TGTGCCGCCTACCCCCAGGGGGCTCCCGAAAAACTGTTTTTT. It translates to CAAYPQGAPEKLFF.

The chain has TRBV7-3 and TRBJ2-1, with 9 bases that match TRBD2. The CDR3 extends over 15 amino acids. V dropped 3 bases and J dropped 5; count of bases not matched to a gene: 5. Germline V lookup: CDR1 SGHTA, CDR2 FQGTGA. This CDR3 is CASSFGSGRNNEQFF. CDR3 nucleotide sequence: TGTGCCAGCAGCTTCGGTAGCGGGAGAAACAATGAGCAGTTCTTC.

The chain links TRBV29-1 to TRBJ2-3, with D tentatively TRBD1 (5 bases). V gave up 6 bases and J gave up 0 bases, with 13 bases separating them. Germline lookup yields CDR1 SQVTM and CDR2 ANQGSEA. CDR3 length: 14 amino acids. The CDR3 DNA follows: TGCAGCGTGGTAAACAGGCGGAGCACAGATACGCAGTATTTT. Residues: CSVVNRRSTDTQYF.

Of note for this clone: This sample also contains other DNA sequences that code for the same CDR3. The chain is built from TRBV28 and TRBJ1-4, with TRBD1 as a possible D gene (5 bases). V was cut by 2 bases and J by 0 bases, with 7 bases left in between. Germline V gene data show CDR1 as MDHEN and CDR2 as SYDVKM. This CDR3 contains 15 residues. CDR3 sequence reads: CASSLGGATNEKLFF. The CDR3 DNA reads as TGTGCCAGCAGTTTAGGGGGGGCAACTAATGAAAAACTGTTTTTT.

There are a few counts of this clone. The chain employs TRBV28 and TRBJ1-1; maybe TRBD1 (6 bases). Trimming removed 7 bases from V and 10 bases from J, with 13 bases in between. This CDR3 spans 11 amino acids. Germline CDR1 is MDHEN and CDR2 is SYDVKM. CDR3 nucleotides: TGTGCCAGCACCTTGGGGGCTATAGCTTTCTTT. Protein product: CASTLGAIAFF.

The rearrangement joins TRBV28 to TRBJ2-4; D may be TRBD1 (6 bases). Germline V gene lookup returns CDR1 MDHEN and CDR2 SYDVKM. CDR3 length: 14 residues. Trimming shortened V by 5 bases and J by 1 base, and 9 bases separated the two germline ends. CDR3 bases: TGTGCCAGCAGTCTCGGACAGGCCAAAAACATTCAGTACTTC. Translation gives CASSLGQAKNIQYF.

This rearrangement joins TRBV11-2 to TRBJ1-1; D gene ambiguous. Trimming removed 2 bases at V and 7 bases at J, with 5 bases between. The CDR3 length is 11 residues. The V gene's germline CDR1 is SGHAT and CDR2 FQNNGV. Here the CDR3 DNA reads TGTGCCAGCAGCTTAAGGAGTGAAGCTTTCTTT. Translated: CASSLRSEAFF.

The rearrangement uses TRBV18 and TRBJ2-5; the match to TRBD2 covers 10 bases. The CDR3 covers 17 residues. After removal of 4 bases from V and 2 bases from J, the junction contained 10 bases not matched to a gene. Germline CDR1 and CDR2: KGHSH and LQKENI. The CDR3 coding sequence is TGTGCCAGCTCACGCTCGACTTCAGCGGGAGGGCAAGAGACCCAGTACTTC. Its translation is CASSRSTSAGGQETQYF.

The V call is TRBV5-1, the J call TRBJ1-1; D unresolved. The CDR3 extends over 14 amino acids. Trimming stripped 1 base from V and 3 bases from J, with 10 bases between. Germline V gene sequence: CDR1 SGHRS, CDR2 YFSETQ. The CDR3 reads CASSLSSADTEAFF. The DNA of the CDR3 is TGCGCCAGCAGCTTGTCTTCGGCGGACACTGAAGCTTTCTTT.

This clone was observed a few times. This chain links TRBV7-8 with TRBJ2-1, with TRBD1 matching over 9 bases. V was clipped by 4 bases and J by 5 bases; unmatched bases: 6. This CDR3 has 15 amino acids. Germline CDR1 reads SGHVS; CDR2 reads FQNEAQ. This CDR3 reads CASSSYRGPNNEQFF. CDR3 DNA sequence: TGTGCCAGCAGCTCCTACAGGGGGCCTAACAATGAGCAGTTCTTC.

J is TRBJ1-5 and V is TRBV6-2 or TRBV6-3; the match to TRBD1 covers 9 bases. This CDR3 is 14 amino acids long. The V and J ends lost 5 bases and 2 bases, in that order; junction bases with no gene match: 1. Germline CDR1 is MNHEY and CDR2 is SVGEGT. The CDR3 spells CASSRTGGNQPQHF. As DNA, the CDR3 is TGTGCCAGCAGTCGGACAGGGGGCAATCAGCCCCAGCATTTT.

This chain uses TRBV18 with TRBJ2-5, with D possibly TRBD2 on 5 matching bases. V lost 5 bases and J 4 bases, leaving 8 bases between the germline ends. Per the germline V gene, CDR1 is KGHSH and CDR2 is LQKENI. CDR3 length: 12 residues. The CDR3 here is CASSSAGETQYF. As DNA, the CDR3 is TGTGCCAGCTCATCGGCGGGAGAGACCCAGTACTTC.

This clone has just a few counts. As DNA, the CDR3 is TGTGCCAGCAGTACCCGGGACTTATTCACCGGGGAGCTGTTTTTT. It yields the protein CASSTRDLFTGELFF. The chain uses TRBV28 and TRBJ2-2, with D maybe TRBD2 (6 bases). The CDR3 loop spans 15 amino acids. Germline assignment: CDR1 MDHEN and CDR2 SYDVKM. V was clipped by 5 bases and J by 4 bases, with 14 bases between them. The full variable domain, rest sourced from reference TRBV28 and TRBJ2-2, is DVKVTQSSRYLVKRTGEKVFLECVQDMDHENMFWYRQDPGLGLRLIYFSYDVKMKEKGDIPEGYSVSREKKERFSLILESASTNQTSMYLCASSTRDLFTGELFFGEGSRLTVL.